This TCR beta chain was captured in a study of cytomegalovirus exposure and HLA in healthy donors. The overall study: Ancestry clustering placed roughly 86% of around 400 genotyped donors in the Caucasian-associated cluster.

In the PCR, 60 Vbeta and 13 Jbeta primers were used. Data came from immunoSEQ multiplex PCR; TCRdb stores just in-frame clones and leaves some out. The table lists roughly 150,000 clones, 65% to 70% of them singletons, with about 10% in the top ten. CDR3 size: 15 residues. The V gene end was trimmed by 6 bases and the J gene end by 9 bases; junction bases not matched to a gene: 12. Germline CDR1 is MNHEY and CDR2 is SMNVEV (reference sequence). The TCR sequence derives from a man aged 30-40 years in good health and CMV-seropositive. The source material was PBMCs. The genes are TRBV27 and TRBJ2-1, with 9 bases aligning to TRBD1. The CDR3 reads CASRPGTGRSSEQFF. The CDR3 region has the DNA TGTGCCAGCAGGCCCGGGACAGGGCGGTCCAGTGAGCAGTTCTTC.